The 25 T cell receptor beta chains listed next were all sequenced from one sample in a study of shared clonotypes between healthy human individuals. Sequencing used immunoSEQ multiplex PCR; TCRdb keeps in-frame clones, though not all of them. The sample contains more than 1 million clones, around three quarters of which appear only once. The source material was memory CD4+ T cells from PBMCs. As for subset: CD45RA-negative fraction. The receptors here all came from a man between 18 and 35 years old in good health. Some clones in this sample may be carry-over from other donors' samples.

The J gene is TRBJ2-3, the V gene TRBV7-2; D assignment may be TRBD1 or TRBD2 (5 bases each). Looked up from germline, CDR1 is SGHTA and CDR2 is FQGNSA. CDR3 length: 13 residues. V was cut by 8 bases and J by 2 bases, with 11 bases left in between. The CDR3 reads CASGVGATDTQYF. CDR3 nucleotide sequence: TGTGCCAGCGGAGTCGGGGCCACAGATACGCAGTATTTT. Full variable domain (rest looked up from reference TRBV7-2 and TRBJ2-3): GAGVSQSPSNKVTEKGKDVELRCDPISGHTALYWYRQSLGQGLEFLIYFQGNSAPDKSGLPSDRFSAERTGGSVSTLTIQRTQQEDSAVYLCASGVGATDTQYFGPGTRLTVL.

The chain uses TRBV4-3 and TRBJ1-4; no clear D gene. The V end was cut by 4 bases, the J end by 8 bases, with 5 bases between. The CDR3 consists of 11 residues. Germline-derived CDR1 and CDR2 are LGHNA and YSLEER. Written as DNA, the CDR3 is TGCGCCAGCAGCCGGGGAGAAAAACTGTTTTTT. Translating it yields CASSRGEKLFF.

This clone has a count of ten or more. V usage is TRBV4-2 and J usage is TRBJ2-1; D is unresolved. CDR3 length: 15 amino acids. The germline gives CDR1 LGHNA, CDR2 YNFKEQ. The V gene lost 1 base and the J gene lost 7 bases, with 14 bases spanning the gap. The CDR3 protein is CASSQGPASLNEQFF. In DNA, the CDR3 is TGTGCCAGCAGCCAAGGGCCGGCCTCCCTTAATGAGCAGTTCTTC.

This clone was seen a handful of times. The sample contains more than one DNA sequence encoding this CDR3. The rearrangement joins TRBV18 to TRBJ2-5, with D maybe TRBD1 (7 bases). The CDR3 is 13 residues long. Between the trimmed V and J ends, which lost 3 bases and 4 bases, there was a span of 9 bases. Germline V gene lookup returns CDR1 KGHSH and CDR2 LQKENI. Written as DNA, the CDR3 is TGTGCCAGCTCACCGCAGGGGGGAGAGACCCAGTACTTC. This translates into CASSPQGGETQYF.

The chain joins TRBV6-5 to TRBJ1-1; D possibly corresponds to TRBD1 (5 bases). V lost 6 bases to trimming and J lost 6 bases, with 17 bases between them. Germline V CDR1 and CDR2: MNHEY, SVGAGI. There are 14 residues in the CDR3. The CDR3 DNA is TGTGCCAGCAGCCGGGGGGGTCCAGTCGCTGAAGCTTTCTTT. Protein: CASSRGGPVAEAFF.

This chain joins TRBV6-5 and TRBJ2-2, with D tentatively TRBD1 (5 bases). V lost 6 bases and J 7 bases, leaving 9 bases between the germline ends. From germline, CDR1 is MNHEY and CDR2 SVGAGI. There are 12 residues in the CDR3. The DNA of the CDR3 is TGTGCCAGCAGGGGGCAGGGCGGGGAGCTGTTTTTT. Amino acids: CASRGQGGELFF.

This sequence joins TRBV28 and TRBJ1-1; the D gene is possibly TRBD1 (6 bases). V lost 3 bases and J 1 base, leaving 18 bases between the germline ends. Germline CDR1 is MDHEN and CDR2 is SYDVKM. The CDR3 contains 17 residues. CDR3 residues: CASSFQRDGGWNTEAFF. CDR3 DNA: TGTGCCAGCAGTTTTCAGAGAGACGGGGGCTGGAACACTGAAGCTTTCTTT.

The J gene is TRBJ2-5, the V gene TRBV7-8; no definite D call. V was pared by 7 bases and J by 2 bases, with 14 bases between. The CDR3 runs 14 residues. Germline V gives CDR1 SGHVS, CDR2 FQNEAQ. As DNA, the CDR3 is TGTGCCAGCACCAAGGGTCGGCTACAAGAGACCCAGTACTTC. Translating gives CASTKGRLQETQYF.

The rearrangement joins TRBV7-2 to TRBJ2-7; D possibly corresponds to TRBD2 (5 bases). Trimming stripped 1 base from V and 6 bases from J, with 13 bases between. The CDR3 runs to 14 residues. Germline CDR1 SGHTA, CDR2 FQGNSA. CDR3 sequence (DNA): TGTGCCAGCAGCTTAGGGTCAGGAGGACCCGAGCAGTACTTC. Its translation is CASSLGSGGPEQYF.

The chain has TRBV7-3 and TRBJ2-7; the match to TRBD1 covers 7 bases. Germline CDR1 SGHTA, CDR2 FQGTGA. The CDR3 totals 15 residues. The J segment lost 0 bases and the V segment lost 2 bases, leaving 4 bases of the junction unmatched. The CDR3 bases are TGTGCCAGCAGCTTACAGTCAGGGGGCTCCTACGAGCAGTACTTC. Translating gives CASSLQSGGSYEQYF.

This clone was picked up many times. The J gene is TRBJ1-1, the V gene TRBV27; 9 nucleotides line up with TRBD1. In germline, CDR1 is MNHEY, CDR2 SMNVEV (reference sequence). This CDR3 is built from 15 residues. Losses at the gene ends were 7 bases for V and 1 base for J; bases not matched to a gene: 7. CDR3 sequence: CASKTDRGKNTEAFF. DNA for the CDR3: TGTGCCAGCAAGACAGACAGGGGGAAGAACACTGAAGCTTTCTTT.

With regard to this clone: This specimen includes other DNA sequences encoding the same CDR3. The genes are TRBV5-1 and TRBJ2-2; TRBD1 matches at 7 bases. Germline V gives CDR1 SGHRS, CDR2 YFSETQ. Germline trimming cut 4 bases from V and 1 base from J; bases unmatched to any gene: 4. The CDR3 loop spans 15 amino acids. CDR3 protein: CASSLRTGNTGELFF. The CDR3 nucleotides read TGCGCCAGCAGCCTAAGGACAGGGAACACCGGGGAGCTGTTTTTT.

The chain has TRBV27 and TRBJ1-5; D call uncertain. Trimming removed 5 bases at V and 4 bases at J, with 9 bases between. CDR1 MNHEY and CDR2 SMNVEV come from the germline V gene (reference sequence). This CDR3 has 13 residues. CDR3 nucleotides: TGTGCCAGCAGTCCCCGAGAAAATCAGCCCCAGCATTTT. This codes for CASSPRENQPQHF.

V is TRBV5-1 and J is TRBJ2-7; no clear D. Germline CDR1 SGHRS, CDR2 YFSETQ. This CDR3 region has 14 residues. V lost 0 bases and J 7 bases, leaving 14 bases between the germline ends. In DNA, the CDR3 is TGCGCCAGCAGCTTGGGGCCGCTATTCGGGGAGCAGTACTTC. It codes for CASSLGPLFGEQYF.

The gene calls are TRBV18 and TRBJ1-3, with 9 bases identical to TRBD1. The CDR3 is made up of 18 amino acids. The V gene's germline CDR1 is KGHSH and CDR2 LQKENI. The V segment lost 2 bases and the J segment 1 base; nucleotides outside the gene matches: 9. CDR3 residues: CASSPTVGQGASGNTIYF. In DNA, the CDR3 is TGTGCCAGCTCACCAACCGTGGGACAGGGCGCTTCTGGAAACACCATATATTTT.

The chain links TRBV5-4 to TRBJ2-7; no reliable D call. Per the germline V gene, CDR1 is SGHNT and CDR2 is YYREEE (reference sequence). The V and J ends lost 1 base and 2 bases respectively, with 7 bases between them. This CDR3 is built from 13 residues. For the CDR3, the DNA is TGTGCCAGCAGCTTGTATAGTCCCTACGAGCAGTACTTC. Translation: CASSLYSPYEQYF.

About this clone: The same CDR3 can be traced to other DNA sequences in this sample. This chain links TRBV5-1 with TRBJ1-3, with D unclear. In germline, CDR1 is SGHRS, CDR2 YFSETQ. The ends were cut back, 4 bases at V and 0 bases at J, with 8 bases in the middle. This CDR3 contains 14 residues. The CDR3 nucleotides read TGCGCCAGCAGCCCCGGCCTCTCTGGAAACACCATATATTTT. It yields the protein CASSPGLSGNTIYF.

The genes are TRBV11-2 and TRBJ2-5; 9 nucleotides line up with TRBD1. With 3 bases clipped from V and 5 bases from J, the junction kept 7 bases outside the gene matches. The CDR3 consists of 15 residues. The germline V gene encodes CDR1 SGHAT and CDR2 FQNNGV. CDR3 DNA: TGTGCCAGCAGCTTGGAACAGGGGGCATGGGAGACCCAGTACTTC. Protein product: CASSLEQGAWETQYF.

The table lists this clone with a few counts. V is TRBV6-5 and J is TRBJ2-3; D unresolved. V lost 6 bases to trimming and J lost 4 bases, with 8 bases between them. The germline V gene encodes CDR1 MNHEY and CDR2 SVGAGI. This CDR3 contains 12 residues. The CDR3 is CASSPPSDTQYF. Written as DNA, the CDR3 is TGTGCCAGCAGCCCCCCATCAGATACGCAGTATTTT.

The V call is TRBV27, the J call TRBJ2-6, with 9 bases matching TRBD1. Losses at the gene ends were 5 bases for V and 2 bases for J; bases not matched to a gene: 7. The CDR3 consists of 17 residues. CDR1 and CDR2 (germline): MNHEY, SMNVEV (reference sequence). This CDR3 reads CASSLGQGYAGANVLTF. The CDR3 nucleotides read TGTGCCAGCAGTCTCGGACAGGGGTATGCTGGGGCCAACGTCCTGACTTTC. Supplemented by reference TRBV27 and TRBJ2-6, the full variable domain reads EAQVTQNPRYLITVTGKKLTVTCSQNMNHEYMSWYRQDPGLGLRQIYYSMNVEVTDKGDVPEGYKVSRKEKRNFPLILESPSPNQTSLYFCASSLGQGYAGANVLTFGAGSRLTVL.

About this clone itself: A much larger clone lies a single base off, so this may be a read error. V usage is TRBV5-4 and J usage is TRBJ1-4, with 8 bases matching TRBD1. CDR1 is SGHNT and CDR2 is YYREEE in the germline V gene (reference sequence). The J segment lost 7 bases and the V segment lost 4 bases, leaving 3 bases of the junction unmatched. The CDR3 totals 13 residues. The CDR3 DNA sequence: TGTGCCAGCAGCCGGACAGGGAGTGAAAAACTGTTTTTT. Translation gives CASSRTGSEKLFF. Full variable domain (outside the CDR3, taken from reference TRBV5-4 and TRBJ1-4): ETGVTQSPTHLIKTRGQQVTLRCSSQSGHNTVSWYQQALGQGPQFIFQYYREEENGRGNFPPRFSGLQFPNYSSELNVNALELDDSALYLCASSRTGSEKLFFGSGTQLSVL.

This clone has a single count. The CDR3 region has the DNA TGCGCCAGCAGCCAAGACGCGACTAAAAGCTCCTACAATGAGCAGTTCTTC. This translates into CASSQDATKSSYNEQFF. This chain connects TRBV4-1 to TRBJ2-1; TRBD2 is a possible D gene (5 bases). This CDR3 comprises 17 residues. Germline V lookup: CDR1 MGHRA, CDR2 YSYEKL. Between the trimmed V and J ends, which lost 0 bases and 0 bases, there was a span of 12 bases.

This rearrangement joins TRBV7-9 to TRBJ2-7, with 8 bases identical to TRBD2. The CDR3 has 16 amino acids. V shed 5 bases, J shed 0 bases, and the junction held 9 bases outside the gene matches. The germline CDR1 and CDR2 sequences are SEHNR and FQNEAQ (reference sequence). The CDR3 DNA reads TGTGCCAGCAGCCCCCGGGGGCGGGGGGACTCCTACGAGCAGTACTTC. It is translated as CASSPRGRGDSYEQYF.

J is TRBJ2-3 and V is TRBV5-1; D may correspond to TRBD1 or TRBD2 (5 bases each). The CDR3 loop spans 19 amino acids. The ends were cut back, 4 bases at V and 1 base at J, with 25 bases in the middle. CDR1 and CDR2 (germline): SGHRS, YFSETQ. Written as DNA, the CDR3 is TGCGCCAGCAGCACCGTAGGGGCGGGCCGTCGGGTCGGCACAGATACGCAGTATTTT. As protein: CASSTVGAGRRVGTDTQYF.

The V and J genes are TRBV28 and TRBJ1-6; D is unresolved. Germline CDR1 is MDHEN and CDR2 is SYDVKM. The V end was cut by 7 bases, the J end by 10 bases, with 20 bases between. The CDR3 is made up of 15 amino acids. The CDR3 nucleotides are TGTGCCAGCACCCCTTTTGCCCTCGGTAACTCACCCCTCCACTTT. Its translation is CASTPFALGNSPLHF.